This TCR beta chain was recovered during a study of vaccination and CD4 T cells after COVID-19 (dated by TCRdb to about 2022). Concerning the study at large: Six males and four females were included in the convalescent cohort, with two Hispanic individuals, seven Caucasians, two Asians and one multiracial person represented. Each participant got two doses of either the Pfizer-BioNTech BNT162b2 vaccine (n=8) or the Moderna mRNA-1273 vaccine (n=2). Post-COVID blood samples from convalescent patients were collected a median of about 100 days after diagnosis, with a range of roughly 35 to 161 days. Post-vaccine blood samples were collected a median of about 72 days after the second vaccine dose, ranging from about 12 to 250 days. Overlapping spike peptide pools from SARS-CoV-2 and from the common cold coronaviruses HCoV-NL63, HCoV-OC43 and HCoV-229E were used as culture stimuli. In control cultures, a CEFX viral epitope pool was used as positive control, an HIV-1 Nef peptide pool was used as negative control, or no peptide was added. In roughly eleven COVID-19 convalescent patients and a handful of infection-naive healthy vaccine recipients, the spike-specific CD4+ TCR repertoire before mRNA vaccination was compared with the repertoire after mRNA vaccination. An earlier paper using these donors assessed, at the TCR clonotype level, memory CD4+ T cell crossreactivity between SARS-CoV-2 and common cold coronavirus spike proteins.

Library construction relied on PCR. At the Johns Hopkins FTIC core, DNA from the cultured CD4+ T cells underwent TCR sequencing with the Oncomine TCR Beta short-read assay. Genomic DNA was extracted from the cultured CD4+ T cells with the QIAamp micro DNA kit. Oncomine TCR Beta libraries from cultured CD4+ T cells were pooled using unique dual indexes and sequenced on an Illumina iSeq 100. From the authors' description of their analysis: Non-productive sequences were removed, and CDR3s not starting with C, not ending with F or W, or shorter than 7 amino acids were discarded. Antigen-specific clonotypes were identified with the MANAFEST web application by comparing peptide-stimulated wells with reference and other culture wells. For a clone to be called positive, the clone needed an FDR below 0.05, an odds ratio above 5, and a productive frequency above 0.1% in at least two of three replicate wells. Clonotypes that were significantly expanded in both SARS-CoV-2 spike wells and at least one common cold coronavirus spike condition were defined as cross-reactive. Using R version 3.6.1, CDR3 homology was evaluated through Levenshtein distances (stringdist) along with unrooted phylogenetic trees (ape). TCRdb reran the public reads through fastp at Q25 and MiXCR, keeping productive beta chains. CDR3 protein sequences are deduplicated, and each keeps its most common genes and DNA. The V and J calls were not made by the authors but by TCRdb's processing. The sample table lists approximately 8,600 distinct CDR3 sequences, 45% to 55% of them with a count of one. 20% to 30% of the sample comes from the top ten.

Only a few counts were recorded for this clonotype. Which antigen it targets is not known. Base quality data are lacking; no much larger clone is found one base away. Relative to germline, V is missing 4 bases and J is missing 2 bases, with 2 bases of the junction outside any gene match. In the germline V gene, CDR1 corresponds to MNHEY and CDR2 to SVGAGI. From its cysteine to its phenylalanine, the CDR3 spans 14 amino acids. CDR3 DNA only is kept here, 42 bases in frame from base 1. In light of the paper, this sample's treatment or condition label describes: approximately 11-day PBMC culture with coronavirus spike peptide pools or control peptides (ViraFEST assay). CD4+ T cells from unexposed donors were collected before the COVID-19 pandemic (2011-2018). The ViraFEST assay was used in the study, in which antigen-specific T cells were expanded with peptide pools and expanded clonotypes were subsequently identified by TCR sequencing. PBMCs were cultured at a few million per well in IMDM supplemented with approximately 5% human AB serum and around 10 IU/ml IL-2, with about 11 ug/ml peptide pools added. Half of the culture medium was replaced with fresh IL-2-containing medium on days 3 and 7. After ten to eleven days of culture, CD4+ T cells were isolated by negative selection using the EasySep CD4+ T cell isolation kit. As cell number allowed, CD4+ T cells from unexposed donors were tested for reactivity to SARS-CoV-2 S and N and to four common cold coronavirus spike pools. PBMCs were separated from whole blood using Ficoll-Paque Plus gradient centrifugation and then either used fresh or cryopreserved at -140C. Culture conditions were generally each tested in triplicate wells. The leukapheresis product used for the unexposed donors was purchased from a commercial source.

Study-wide conclusions, independent of this receptor: In convalescent patients, a median roughly 87% of post-vaccine SARS-CoV-2-reactive clones were detected only after vaccination, and vaccine-specific priming was suggested by this finding. An increase in the median number of SARS-CoV-2-reactive clonotypes from more than 20 after infection to a few dozen after vaccination was observed, but the change was not found to be significant. The study included relatively few convalescent patients and did not analyze early timepoints after natural infection. Of the vaccine-specific clones found in convalescent patients, nearly all (304 of 307) were mono-reactive for SARS-CoV-2 spike instead of being cross-reactive with common cold coronaviruses.

The sequence was collected from a human donor in good health. Sample: CD4+ T cells from blood, cultured in vitro. The rearranged segments are TRBV6-5 and TRBJ2-7, with TRBD1 matching 10 junction bases. CDR3 reads: CASSLGTGAYEQYF. In nucleotides, the sequence is TGTGCCAGCAGTTTAGGGACAGGGGCCTACGAGCAGTACTTC.